This is a list of T cell receptor beta chains from one sample in a study of T cells after posttransplantation cyclophosphamide. Assay: immunoSEQ multiplex PCR; the TCRdb copy retains only in-frame clones and omits some. The data show 15,000 to 20,000 clones, over 65% seen once. The sample in question was PBMCs, obtained after an allogeneic stem cell transplant with post-transplant cyclophosphamide. These receptors all come from a male patient between 25 and 40 years old who received an allogeneic stem cell transplant from a related donor, was CMV-positive, and had acute GVHD only. The graft donor may have given rise to some T cells. Each CDR3 is given with its conserved first and last residue.

>TRBJ1-2|TRBV6-1
CASRDIFDYGYTF
>TRBJ2-7|TRBV18
CASSQRGQGSMGEQYF
>TRBJ2-7|TRBV7-9
CASSLRQGGAYEQYF
>TRBJ2-1|TRBV5-1
CASSVTGRGTYNEQFF
>TRBJ1-3|TRBV7-8
CASSLVRDRVGNTIYF
>TRBJ1-1|TRBV15
CATSRDYSSPEAFF
>TRBJ1-6|TRBV7-2
CASSLEGGVYSPLHF
>TRBJ2-2|TRBV2
CASSLSGELFF
>TRBJ1-3|TRBV30
CAWSPGVGNTIYF
>TRBJ1-2|TRBV20-1
CSGTGNYGYTF
>TRBJ1-1|TRBV5-1
CASSDAGGRTEAFF
>TRBJ1-1|TRBV9
CASSPWTAAEAFF
>TRBJ2-3|TRBV5-4
CASSLAGSTDTQYF
>TRBJ2-2|TRBV11-2
CASSPGQGGTGELFF
>TRBJ1-1|TRBV5-1
CASSSQGYTEAFF
>TRBJ1-2|TRBV4-1
CASSQGLGGGYGYTF
>TRBJ2-2|TRBV5-6
CASRTQGESERGAVF
>TRBJ2-5|TRBV15
CATGDSPGETQYF
>TRBJ2-7|TRBV15
CATSSDRGRHEQYF
>TRBJ2-7|TRBV4-1
CASSQGGRGSYEQYF
>TRBJ2-1|TRBV4-1
CASSQERGGYNEQFF
>TRBJ1-6|TRBV28
CASRSRLDSPLHF
>TRBJ2-3|TRBV9
CASSVVGLAGDTQYF
>TRBJ1-5|TRBV7-2
CASSLGHHSNQPQHF
>TRBJ1-2|TRBV7-2
CASSPPGRALIYTF
>TRBJ2-1|TRBV5-6
CASSLVARGYRQFF
>TRBJ2-5|TRBV30
CAWTRQGARETQYF
>TRBJ2-7|TRBV9
CASSPTRGTSARAYEQYF
>TRBJ1-4|TRBV5-6
CASSWVGANEKLFF
>TRBJ1-2|TRBV14
CASSQDLGDRGLVEF
>TRBJ2-7|TRBV7-8
CASSLTSGQGYEQYF
>TRBJ2-1|TRBV7-9
CASSLAGGGASNEQFF
>TRBJ1-2|TRBV5-6
CASSRRQYGYTF
>TRBJ2-7|TRBV7-3
CASSLEGSRAPYEQYF
>TRBJ1-3|TRBV9
CASSVGVSTIYF
>TRBJ2-2|TRBV5-6
CASSYGFTGELFF
>TRBJ1-2|TRBV19
CASSEQGYGYTF
>TRBJ1-5|TRBV27
CASSPWTGGRNQPQHF
>TRBJ2-3|TRBV11-2
CASSSTALTSTDTQYF
>TRBJ2-7|TRBV28
CASSWGGGREQYF
>TRBJ1-2|TRBV7-2
CASGTGAGGYTF
>TRBJ2-5|TRBV18
CASSRRQLKEAQYF
>TRBJ1-1|TRBV7-2
CASSPRTLRGNTEAFF
>TRBJ2-7|TRBV11-1
CASSPRDRAFYEQYF
>TRBJ2-3|TRBV7-2
CASSRMRGYGADTQYF
>TRBJ2-1|TRBV11-3
CASSSGSSYNEQFF
>TRBJ2-7|TRBV4-3
CASSQDFQRGDSYEQYF
>TRBJ1-2|TRBV2
CASSEAQRSYGYTF